This T cell receptor (beta chain) was captured by sequencing in a study of beta chain features in type 1 diabetes. Study overall: Healthy donors, compared against patients, showed similar age, gender and cell yields. Points from the study as a whole: In every one of the four CD4+ subsets, TCRB CDR3s were moderately but significantly shorter in Type 1 diabetes patients.

The junction had 2 bases not matched to a gene; V was cut back by 5 bases and J by 2 bases. The germline CDR1 and CDR2 sequences are SGHAT and FQNNGV. This CDR3 is 14 amino acids long. This clone was seen a few times. As yet, its antigen is unknown. Expressed TCRB transcripts got sequenced, as all isolated RNA was reverse transcribed. Naive, central memory and regulatory T cell samples came to a mean of around 3.3 million reads. TCRdb keeps only in-frame clones here, not all; method: immunoSEQ multiplex PCR. The sample has some 250,000 clones; approximately 15% are singletons. The chain carries TRBV11-2 and TRBJ2-3; 9 nucleotides align to TRBD1. What was sequenced was naive CD4+ T cells from blood. The sequence came from a man in his thirties or forties with type 1 diabetes. CDR3 sequence: CASSRDRVTDTQYF. CDR3 sequence (DNA): TGTGCCAGCAGCCGGGACAGGGTCACAGATACGCAGTATTTT. Based on the CDR3 plus reference TRBV11-2 and TRBJ2-3, the full variable domain is EAGVAQSPRYKIIEKRQSVAFWCNPISGHATLYWYQQILGQGPKLLIQFQNNGVVDDSQLPKDRFSAERLKGVDSTLKIQPAKLEDSAVYLCASSRDRVTDTQYFGPGTRLTVL.